A single sample is the source of the 25 T cell receptor beta chains below, sequenced in a study of blood T cell repertoires in COVID-19. TCRdb's copy holds only in-frame clones and misses some; the assay was immunoSEQ multiplex PCR. The sample contains around 130,000 clones, about four fifths of which appear only once. Input material: peripheral blood. All receptors come from a woman at least 80 years old with acute or convalescent COVID-19.

The rearrangement links TRBV4-3 to TRBJ2-1, with TRBD2 matching over 13 bases. There are 18 residues in the CDR3. V dropped 1 base and J dropped 7; count of bases not matched to a gene: 10. Per germline, CDR1 LGHNA and CDR2 YSLEER. CDR3 sequence: CASSQGLAGGLLGNEQFF. The CDR3 DNA sequence: TGCGCCAGCAGCCAAGGACTAGCGGGAGGCCTTTTGGGGAATGAGCAGTTCTTC.

The rearrangement links TRBV3-1 (or the pseudogene TRBV3-2) to TRBJ1-4; D may be TRBD1 (5 bases). This CDR3 contains 15 residues. V gave up 0 bases and J gave up 8 bases, with 13 bases separating them. Germline lookup yields CDR1 LGHDT and CDR2 YNNKEL (reference sequence). The DNA for the CDR3 is TGTGCCAGCAGCCAAGATTTGGGGGGGGACGAAAAACTGTTTTTT. It encodes CASSQDLGGDEKLFF.

In DNA form, the CDR3 reads TGTGCCAGCAGCCTATGGACAGGGGGGTCCAATGAGCAGTTCTTC. Translated: CASSLWTGGSNEQFF. The rearrangement uses TRBV5-4 and TRBJ2-1; TRBD1 matches at 10 bases. The V gene's germline CDR1 is SGHNT and CDR2 YYREEE (reference sequence). The J segment lost 6 bases and the V segment lost 4 bases, leaving 7 bases of the junction unmatched. This CDR3 contains 15 residues.

V usage is TRBV6-5 and J usage is TRBJ1-1, with 8 bases lining up with TRBD1. Per germline, CDR1 MNHEY and CDR2 SVGAGI. J was trimmed by 8 bases and V by 11 bases; bases with no gene match: 13. The CDR3 is made up of 13 amino acids. CDR3 loop: CASLNPGGFEAFF. The CDR3 region has the DNA TGTGCCTCGTTGAACCCAGGGGGCTTCGAAGCTTTCTTT.

The gene calls are TRBV6-2 or TRBV6-3 and TRBJ2-1; possibly TRBD1 for D (5 bases). V was pared by 5 bases and J by 4 bases, with 12 bases between. From germline, CDR1 is MNHEY and CDR2 SVGEGT. This CDR3 is 14 amino acids long. The CDR3 sequence: CASSRLTGYNEQFF. CDR3 bases: TGTGCCAGCAGTAGACTCACAGGATACAATGAGCAGTTCTTC.

V and J are TRBV4-1 and TRBJ2-1; TRBD2 matches at 8 bases. V lost 1 base to trimming and J lost 4 bases; unmatched junction nucleotides: 9. This CDR3 has 17 residues. Germline CDR1 is MGHRA and CDR2 is YSYEKL. The CDR3 reads CASSQVSGLAGYNEQFF. In nucleotides, the CDR3 is TGCGCCAGCAGCCAAGTAAGCGGGCTAGCGGGTTACAATGAGCAGTTCTTC.

The V gene is TRBV18, the J gene TRBJ1-5; D is possibly TRBD1 (5 bases). Per the germline V gene, CDR1 is KGHSH and CDR2 is LQKENI. CDR3 length equals 18 residues. The V gene lost 5 bases and the J gene lost 0 bases, with 20 bases spanning the gap. The CDR3 here is CASSIGTGGGYSNQPQHF. The DNA of the CDR3 is TGTGCCAGCTCAATCGGGACCGGGGGGGGGTATAGCAATCAGCCCCAGCATTTT.

J is TRBJ1-1 and V is TRBV27; 7 bases are shared with TRBD1. CDR1 and CDR2 (germline): MNHEY, SMNVEV (reference sequence). V was pared by 5 bases and J by 4 bases, with 16 bases of the junction left unmatched. The CDR3 has 17 residues. The CDR3 region is CASSPLGQELRGTEAFF. In nucleotides, the CDR3 is TGTGCCAGCAGTCCGCTAGGACAGGAACTAAGGGGCACTGAAGCTTTCTTT.

V is TRBV4-1 and J is TRBJ1-1; D gene ambiguous. Trimming pared 2 bases from V and 1 base from J, leaving 5 bases between. Germline values: CDR1 MGHRA, CDR2 YSYEKL. This CDR3 has 13 residues. The CDR3 DNA sequence: TGCGCCAGCAGCCAACAGGAGAACACTGAAGCTTTCTTT. This sequence encodes CASSQQENTEAFF.

CDR3 loop: CASSRRSPEGEQYF. CDR3 nucleotide sequence: TGTGCCAGCAGCCGTCGGAGCCCGGAGGGGGAGCAGTACTTC. This rearrangement joins TRBV5-8 to TRBJ2-7, with D maybe TRBD2 (6 bases). Germline V gene sequence: CDR1 SGHTS, CDR2 YDEGEE. The V end was cut by 4 bases, the J end by 7 bases, with 18 bases between. The CDR3 loop spans 14 amino acids.

The chain recombines TRBV14 with TRBJ1-6; unclear D gene. The V gene lost 4 bases and the J gene lost 10 bases, with 17 bases spanning the gap. CDR1 SGHDN and CDR2 FVKESK come from the germline V gene. This CDR3 comprises 15 residues. The CDR3 protein is CASSLRQGEGSPLHF. The CDR3 DNA reads as TGTGCCAGCAGCCTTCGGCAAGGAGAGGGATCACCCCTCCACTTT.

The rearrangement uses TRBV7-2 and TRBJ2-7; TRBD1 might be the D (6 bases). Trimming cost V 5 bases and J 3 bases, with 14 bases left between them. Germline V lookup: CDR1 SGHTA, CDR2 FQGNSA. This CDR3 is built from 14 residues. Here the CDR3 DNA reads TGTGCCAGCAGCACTAATGTGGGACACTACGAGCAGTACTTC. This translates into CASSTNVGHYEQYF. Full variable domain (rest looked up from reference TRBV7-2 and TRBJ2-7): GAGVSQSPSNKVTEKGKDVELRCDPISGHTALYWYRQSLGQGLEFLIYFQGNSAPDKSGLPSDRFSAERTGGSVSTLTIQRTQQEDSAVYLCASSTNVGHYEQYFGPGTRLTVT.

The genes are TRBV6-5 and TRBJ1-1, with D perhaps TRBD1 (5 bases). V lost 2 bases and J lost 0, with 10 bases in between. The germline V gene encodes CDR1 MNHEY and CDR2 SVGAGI. The CDR3 is 15 residues long. The CDR3 bases are TGTGCCAGCAGTTACATTCAGGGAATGAACACTGAAGCTTTCTTT. Translated, it gives CASSYIQGMNTEAFF.

V usage is TRBV6-2 or TRBV6-3 and J usage is TRBJ1-2, with unresolved D. Trimming pared 6 bases from V and 2 bases from J, leaving 10 bases between. In germline, CDR1 is MNHEY, CDR2 SVGEGT. CDR3 length: 13 amino acids. The CDR3 loop reads CASRPTVNYGYTF. The CDR3 region has the DNA TGTGCCAGCAGACCTACAGTGAACTATGGCTACACCTTC.

The chain uses TRBV19 and TRBJ2-7, with TRBD1 identical over 7 bases. Losses at the gene ends were 0 bases for V and 6 bases for J; bases not matched to a gene: 5. Germline V lookup: CDR1 LNHDA, CDR2 SQIVND (reference sequence). The CDR3 totals 14 residues. The CDR3 spells CASSIDLRDSEQYF. The CDR3 DNA follows: TGTGCCAGTAGTATAGATCTCAGGGACAGCGAGCAGTACTTC.

This clone occurred a few times. The chain recombines TRBV2 with TRBJ2-1, with 9 bases that match TRBD2. CDR3 length: 16 amino acids. Per germline, CDR1 SNHLY and CDR2 FYNNEI. V dropped 6 bases and J dropped 4; count of bases not matched to a gene: 10. The DNA for the CDR3 is TGTGCCAGCAGAACTAGCGGGCCGACCTCTTACAATGAGCAGTTCTTC. It translates to CASRTSGPTSYNEQFF.

This clone was detected once. V gene TRBV29-1 combines with J gene TRBJ1-1, with D possibly being TRBD1 (5 bases). V shed 1 base and J shed 6 bases, with 15 bases lying between them. Germline V lookup: CDR1 SQVTM, CDR2 ANQGSEA. This CDR3 has 14 amino acids. The CDR3 sequence is CSVEADVGPSEAFF. Here the CDR3 DNA reads TGCAGCGTTGAAGCCGATGTGGGGCCCTCTGAAGCTTTCTTT.

This chain joins TRBV7-9 and TRBJ2-7, with TRBD1 matching over 7 bases. Germline V gene lookup returns CDR1 SEHNR and CDR2 FQNEAQ (reference sequence). The CDR3 length is 16 residues. Trimming took 5 bases from V and 3 from J; bases not matched to a gene: 13. CDR3: CASSLLGTAGDYEQYF. Here the CDR3 DNA reads TGTGCCAGCAGCCTTCTCGGGACAGCCGGCGACTACGAGCAGTACTTC.

Concerning this clone: Other DNA variants within this sample encode the same CDR3. V and J are TRBV15 and TRBJ2-1; the D gene is possibly TRBD1 (5 bases). The CDR3 extends over 14 amino acids. CDR1 and CDR2 (germline): LNHNV, YYDKDF (reference sequence). V was pared by 0 bases and J by 4 bases, with 7 bases between. The CDR3 spells CATSRDRVYNEQFF. The CDR3 DNA follows: TGTGCCACCAGCAGAGACAGGGTGTACAATGAGCAGTTCTTC.

This chain links TRBV18 with TRBJ2-3, with D unclear. The germline V gene encodes CDR1 KGHSH and CDR2 LQKENI. This CDR3 region has 15 residues. The V and J ends lost 3 bases and 0 bases respectively, with 10 bases between them. The CDR3 loop is CASSPGSLSTDTQYF. Here the CDR3 DNA reads TGTGCCAGCTCACCGGGCAGCCTTAGCACAGATACGCAGTATTTT.

This chain connects TRBV7-9 to TRBJ1-1, with D maybe TRBD1 (5 bases). V was trimmed by 5 bases and J by 8 bases, leaving 18 bases between them. The CDR3 has 14 amino acids. The germline CDR1 and CDR2 sequences are SEHNR and FQNEAQ (reference sequence). CDR3 nucleotide sequence: TGTGCCAGCAGCCCCCAAAGGGTAAGGGGAGAAGCTTTCTTT. It encodes CASSPQRVRGEAFF.

This clone was seen only once. The V call is TRBV5-1, the J call TRBJ2-7; 9 nucleotides align to TRBD2. Germline-derived CDR1 and CDR2 are SGHRS and YFSETQ. After removal of 4 bases from V and 0 bases from J, the junction contained 5 bases not matched to a gene. This CDR3 comprises 15 residues. Written as DNA, the CDR3 is TGCGCCAGCAGCCATAGCGGGGGCGCCTCCTACGAGCAGTACTTC. Translated, it gives CASSHSGGASYEQYF.

This chain joins TRBV19 and TRBJ2-1; 7 positions agree with TRBD1. The V and J ends lost 6 bases and 0 bases, in that order; junction bases with no gene match: 2. From germline, CDR1 is LNHDA and CDR2 SQIVND (reference sequence). The CDR3 is 14 amino acids. The CDR3 loop reads CASRRGPSYNEQFF. DNA of the CDR3: TGTGCCAGTAGAAGGGGGCCCTCCTACAATGAGCAGTTCTTC.

The rearrangement links TRBV6-1 to TRBJ2-2; D is uncertain. This CDR3 region has 14 residues. The V gene lost 2 bases and the J gene lost 8 bases, with 12 bases spanning the gap. Germline V CDR1 and CDR2: MNHNS, SASEGT. The CDR3 DNA is TGTGCCAGCAGTGAATTTCCGTCTTTTGGGGAGCTGTTTTTT. Protein product: CASSEFPSFGELFF.

This clone turned up a few times. The V and J genes are TRBV30 and TRBJ1-2; possibly TRBD1 for D (6 bases). Looked up from germline, CDR1 is GTSNPN and CDR2 is SVGIG (reference sequence). This CDR3 spans 16 amino acids. V lost 1 base to trimming and J lost 7 bases, with 22 bases between them. CDR3 DNA sequence: TGTGCCTGGAGTGACCAAAATCTATACAGGGCTGGTGGCTACACCTTC. Encoded protein: CAWSDQNLYRAGGYTF.